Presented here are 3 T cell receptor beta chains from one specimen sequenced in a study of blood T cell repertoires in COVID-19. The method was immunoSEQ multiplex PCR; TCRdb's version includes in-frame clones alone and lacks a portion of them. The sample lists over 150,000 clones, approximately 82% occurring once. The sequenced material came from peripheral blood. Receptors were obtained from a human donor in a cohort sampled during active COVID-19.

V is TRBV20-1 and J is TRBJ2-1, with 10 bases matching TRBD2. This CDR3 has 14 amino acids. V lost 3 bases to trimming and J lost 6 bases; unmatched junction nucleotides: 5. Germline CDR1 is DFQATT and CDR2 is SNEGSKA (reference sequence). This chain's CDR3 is CSASTAGGPNEQFF. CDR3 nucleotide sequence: TGCAGTGCTAGTACAGCGGGAGGGCCCAATGAGCAGTTCTTC.

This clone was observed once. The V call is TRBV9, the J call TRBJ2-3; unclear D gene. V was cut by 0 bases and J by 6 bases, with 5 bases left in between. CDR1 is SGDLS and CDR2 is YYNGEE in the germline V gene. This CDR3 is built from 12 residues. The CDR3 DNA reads TGTGCCAGCAGCGTAGCTGGCGATACGCAGTATTTT. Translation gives CASSVAGDTQYF. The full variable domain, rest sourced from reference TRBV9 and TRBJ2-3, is DSGVTQTPKHLITATGQRVTLRCSPRSGDLSVYWYQQSLDQGLQFLIQYYNGEERAKGNILERFSAQQFPDLHSELNLSSLELGDSALYFCASSVAGDTQYFGPGTRLTVL.

The CDR3 protein is CASSLPGRVNTF. The DNA for the CDR3 is TGCGCCAGCAGCCTCCCCGGGAGGGTCAACACCTTC. The chain is built from TRBV4-1 and TRBJ1-2; D gene unclear. The CDR3 loop spans 12 amino acids. Germline V gives CDR1 MGHRA, CDR2 YSYEKL. With 4 bases removed from V and 12 bases from J, the gap between germline ends came to 15 bases.